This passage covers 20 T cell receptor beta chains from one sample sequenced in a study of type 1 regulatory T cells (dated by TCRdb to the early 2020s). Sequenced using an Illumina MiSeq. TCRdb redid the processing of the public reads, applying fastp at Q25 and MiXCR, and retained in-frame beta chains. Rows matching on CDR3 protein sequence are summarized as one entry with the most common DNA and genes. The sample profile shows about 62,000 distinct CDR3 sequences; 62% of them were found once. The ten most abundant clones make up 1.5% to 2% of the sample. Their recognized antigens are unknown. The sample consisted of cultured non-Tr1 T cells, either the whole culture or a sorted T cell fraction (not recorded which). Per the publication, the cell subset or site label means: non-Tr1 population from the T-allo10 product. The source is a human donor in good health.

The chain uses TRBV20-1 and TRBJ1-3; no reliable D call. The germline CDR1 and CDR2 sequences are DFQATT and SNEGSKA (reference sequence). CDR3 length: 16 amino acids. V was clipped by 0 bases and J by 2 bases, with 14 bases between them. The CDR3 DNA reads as TGCAGTGCTAGAGAGACCTTAGGAGTGGCTGGAAACACCATATATTTT. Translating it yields CSARETLGVAGNTIYF.

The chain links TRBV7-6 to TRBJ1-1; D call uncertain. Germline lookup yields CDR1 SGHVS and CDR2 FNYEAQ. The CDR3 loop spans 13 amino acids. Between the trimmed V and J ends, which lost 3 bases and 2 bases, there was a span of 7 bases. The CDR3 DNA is TGTGCCAGCAGCTTTCTGCAAAACACTGAAGCTTTCTTT. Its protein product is CASSFLQNTEAFF.

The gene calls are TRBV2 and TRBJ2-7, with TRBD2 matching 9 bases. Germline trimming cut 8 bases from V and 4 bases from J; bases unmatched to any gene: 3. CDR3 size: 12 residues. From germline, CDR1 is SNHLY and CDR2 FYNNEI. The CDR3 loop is CASHAGGYEQYF. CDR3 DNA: TGTGCCAGCCATGCGGGGGGGTACGAGCAGTACTTC.

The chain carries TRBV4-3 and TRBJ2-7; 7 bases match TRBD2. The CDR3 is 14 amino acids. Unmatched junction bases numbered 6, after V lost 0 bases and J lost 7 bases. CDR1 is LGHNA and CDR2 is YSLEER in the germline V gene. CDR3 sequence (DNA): TGCGCCAGCAGCCAAGATAGGGGAGGGGTAGAGCAGTACTTC. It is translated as CASSQDRGGVEQYF.

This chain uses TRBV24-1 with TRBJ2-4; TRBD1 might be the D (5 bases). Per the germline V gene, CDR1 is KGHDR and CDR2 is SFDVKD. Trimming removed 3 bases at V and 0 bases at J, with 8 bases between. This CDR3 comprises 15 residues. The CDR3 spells CATSDADKAKNIQYF. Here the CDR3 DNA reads TGTGCCACCAGTGATGCGGACAAAGCCAAAAACATTCAGTACTTC.

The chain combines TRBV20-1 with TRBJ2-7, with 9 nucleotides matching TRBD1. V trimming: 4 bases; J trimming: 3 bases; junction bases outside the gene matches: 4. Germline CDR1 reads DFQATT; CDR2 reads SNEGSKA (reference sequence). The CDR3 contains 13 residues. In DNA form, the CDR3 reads TGCAGTGCTATAGGACAGGGGAGCTACGAGCAGTACTTC. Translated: CSAIGQGSYEQYF.

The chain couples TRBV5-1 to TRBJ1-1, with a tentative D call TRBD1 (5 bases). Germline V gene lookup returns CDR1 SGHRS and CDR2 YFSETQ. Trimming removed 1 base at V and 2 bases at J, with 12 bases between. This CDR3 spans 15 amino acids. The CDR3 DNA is TGCGCCAGCAGCTTGTCCGGGACCTTCAACACTGAAGCTTTCTTT. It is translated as CASSLSGTFNTEAFF. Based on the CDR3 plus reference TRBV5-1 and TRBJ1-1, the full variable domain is KAGVTQTPRYLIKTRGQQVTLSCSPISGHRSVSWYQQTPGQGLQFLFEYFSETQRNKGNFPGRFSGRQFSNSRSEMNVSTLELGDSALYLCASSLSGTFNTEAFFGQGTRLTVV.

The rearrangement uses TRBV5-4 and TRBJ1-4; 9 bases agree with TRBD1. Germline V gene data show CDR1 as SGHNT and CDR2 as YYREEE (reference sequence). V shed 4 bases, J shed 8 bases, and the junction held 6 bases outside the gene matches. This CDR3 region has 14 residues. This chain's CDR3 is CASSLQGAEEKLFF. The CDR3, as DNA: TGTGCCAGCAGCCTACAGGGGGCTGAGGAAAAACTGTTTTTT. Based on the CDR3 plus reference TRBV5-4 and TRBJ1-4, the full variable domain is ETGVTQSPTHLIKTRGQQVTLRCSSQSGHNTVSWYQQALGQGPQFIFQYYREEENGRGNFPPRFSGLQFPNYSSELNVNALELDDSALYLCASSLQGAEEKLFFGSGTQLSVL.

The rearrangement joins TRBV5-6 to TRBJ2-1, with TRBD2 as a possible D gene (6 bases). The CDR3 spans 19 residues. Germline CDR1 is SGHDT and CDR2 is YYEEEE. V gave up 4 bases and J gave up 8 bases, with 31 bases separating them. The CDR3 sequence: CASSQLGLTNGSITDEQFF. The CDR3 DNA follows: TGTGCCAGCAGCCAACTGGGCCTGACTAACGGGAGTATTACGGATGAGCAGTTCTTC.

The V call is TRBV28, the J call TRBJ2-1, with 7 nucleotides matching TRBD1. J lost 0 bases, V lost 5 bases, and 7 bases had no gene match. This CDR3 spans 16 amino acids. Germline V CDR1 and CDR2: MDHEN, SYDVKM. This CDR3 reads CASSLPGQTSYNEQFF. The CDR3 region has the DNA TGTGCCAGCAGTCTACCGGGACAGACCTCCTACAATGAGCAGTTCTTC.

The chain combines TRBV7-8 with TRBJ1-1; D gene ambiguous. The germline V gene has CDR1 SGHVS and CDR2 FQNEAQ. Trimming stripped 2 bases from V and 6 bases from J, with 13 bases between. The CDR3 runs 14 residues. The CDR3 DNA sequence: TGTGCCAGCAGCTTAATGATTGGAAACTCTGAAGCTTTCTTT. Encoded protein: CASSLMIGNSEAFF. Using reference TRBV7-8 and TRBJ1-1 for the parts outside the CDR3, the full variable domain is GAGVSQSPRYKVAKRGQDVALRCDPISGHVSLFWYQQALGQGPEFLTYFQNEAQLDKSGLPSDRFFAERPEGSVSTLKIQRTQQEDSAVYLCASSLMIGNSEAFFGQGTRLTVV.

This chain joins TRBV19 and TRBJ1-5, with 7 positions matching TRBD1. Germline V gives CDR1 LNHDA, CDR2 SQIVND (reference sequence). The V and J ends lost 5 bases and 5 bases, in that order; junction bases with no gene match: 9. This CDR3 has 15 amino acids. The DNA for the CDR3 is TGTGCCAGTAGTGCCGACAGGGTTTTTCATCAGCCCCAGCATTTT. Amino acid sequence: CASSADRVFHQPQHF.

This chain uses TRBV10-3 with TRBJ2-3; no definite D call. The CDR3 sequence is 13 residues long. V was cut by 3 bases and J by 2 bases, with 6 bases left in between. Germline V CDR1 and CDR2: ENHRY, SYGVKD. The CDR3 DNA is TGTGCCATCAGTGACCATATCACAGATACGCAGTATTTT. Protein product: CAISDHITDTQYF.

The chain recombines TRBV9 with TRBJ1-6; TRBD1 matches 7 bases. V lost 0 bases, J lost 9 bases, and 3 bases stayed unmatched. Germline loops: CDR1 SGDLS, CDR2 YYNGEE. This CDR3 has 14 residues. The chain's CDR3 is CASSVEQGSSPLHF. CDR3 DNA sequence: TGTGCCAGCAGCGTAGAACAGGGGAGTTCACCCCTCCACTTT.

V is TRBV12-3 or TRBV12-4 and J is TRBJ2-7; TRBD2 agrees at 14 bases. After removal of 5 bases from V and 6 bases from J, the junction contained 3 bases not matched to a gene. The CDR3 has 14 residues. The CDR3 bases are TGTGCCAGCAGTCGGACTAGCGGGAGGCCCGAGCAGTACTTC. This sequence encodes CASSRTSGRPEQYF.

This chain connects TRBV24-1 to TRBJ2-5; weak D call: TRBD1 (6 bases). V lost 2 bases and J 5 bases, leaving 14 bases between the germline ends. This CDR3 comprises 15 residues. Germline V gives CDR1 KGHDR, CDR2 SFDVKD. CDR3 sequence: CATSDSAGDFETQYF. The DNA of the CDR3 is TGTGCCACCAGTGATTCGGCAGGGGATTTTGAGACCCAGTACTTC.

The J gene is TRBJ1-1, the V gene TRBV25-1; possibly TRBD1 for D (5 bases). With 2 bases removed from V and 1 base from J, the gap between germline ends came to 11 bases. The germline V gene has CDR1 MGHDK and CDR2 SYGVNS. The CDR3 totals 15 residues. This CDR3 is CASSEGGVWNTEAFF. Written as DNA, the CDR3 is TGTGCCAGCAGTGAAGGGGGTGTCTGGAACACTGAAGCTTTCTTT.

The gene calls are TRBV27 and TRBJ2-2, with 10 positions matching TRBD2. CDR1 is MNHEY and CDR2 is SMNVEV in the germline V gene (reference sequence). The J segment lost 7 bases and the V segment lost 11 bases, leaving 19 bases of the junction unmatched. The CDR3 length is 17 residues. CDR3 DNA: TGTGCCTGCGCCCGGGCTAGCGGGAGTGCGAGGGGCGGGGAGCTGTTTTTT. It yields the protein CACARASGSARGGELFF.

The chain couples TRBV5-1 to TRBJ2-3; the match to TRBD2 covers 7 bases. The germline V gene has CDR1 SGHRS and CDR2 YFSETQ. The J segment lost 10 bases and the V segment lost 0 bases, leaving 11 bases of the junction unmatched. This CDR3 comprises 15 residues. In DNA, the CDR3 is TGCGCCAGCAGCTTGGGAGCGGGACCCTTCCGCCCGCAGTATTTT. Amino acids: CASSLGAGPFRPQYF.

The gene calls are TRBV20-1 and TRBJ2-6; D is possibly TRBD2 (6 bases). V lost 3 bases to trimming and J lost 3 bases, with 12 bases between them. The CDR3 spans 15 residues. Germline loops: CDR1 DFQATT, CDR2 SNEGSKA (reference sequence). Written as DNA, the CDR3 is TGCAGTGCTAGTCGTGCGGGGCTTGGGGCCAACGTCCTGACTTTC. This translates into CSASRAGLGANVLTF.